This T cell receptor (beta chain) was sequenced during a study of post-analysis software for immune sequencing data. Findings of the study overall: Samples made in the same batch grouped tightly together by F measure. Among five TRBV segments more frequent in patients than controls were TRBV5-6, TRBV5-1 and TRBV20-1.

Germline CDR1 and CDR2: SEHNR and FQNEAQ (reference sequence). V dropped 1 base and J dropped 9 bases, with 7 bases sitting between them. The CDR3 contains 13 residues. This clonotype was recorded a few times. Its matching antigen is unknown. Unique-molecular-identifier-tagged TCR beta cDNA libraries were used. Approximately 0.5 million cDNA molecules were recovered from an input of about 0.9 to 11 million T cells. MiXCR was run by TCRdb on the PCR reads, yielding one entry per CDR3 protein. The top ten clones hold about 3.7% of a sample with 180,000 or so distinct CDR3 sequences, 29% of them seen once.

The sequenced material came from blood. This TCR was recovered from a girl under 18 with multiple sclerosis. The chain carries TRBV7-9 and TRBJ1-6; maybe TRBD1 (5 bases). CDR3 sequence (DNA): TGTGCCAGCAGCTTAGTGGGGGTTTCACCCCTCCACTTT. This translates into CASSLVGVSPLHF.